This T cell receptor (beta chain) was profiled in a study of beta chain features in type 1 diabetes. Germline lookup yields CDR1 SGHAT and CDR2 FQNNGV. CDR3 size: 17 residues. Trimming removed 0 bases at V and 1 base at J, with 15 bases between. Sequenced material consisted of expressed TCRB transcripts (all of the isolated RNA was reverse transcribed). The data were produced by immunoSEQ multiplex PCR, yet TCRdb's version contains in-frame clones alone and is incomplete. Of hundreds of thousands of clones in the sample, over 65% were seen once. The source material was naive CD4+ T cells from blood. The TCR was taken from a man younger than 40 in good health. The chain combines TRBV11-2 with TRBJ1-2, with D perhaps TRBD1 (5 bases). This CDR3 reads CASSLEWRGRGNYGYTF. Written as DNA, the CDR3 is TGTGCCAGCAGCTTAGAATGGAGGGGCCGTGGTAACTATGGCTACACCTTC.